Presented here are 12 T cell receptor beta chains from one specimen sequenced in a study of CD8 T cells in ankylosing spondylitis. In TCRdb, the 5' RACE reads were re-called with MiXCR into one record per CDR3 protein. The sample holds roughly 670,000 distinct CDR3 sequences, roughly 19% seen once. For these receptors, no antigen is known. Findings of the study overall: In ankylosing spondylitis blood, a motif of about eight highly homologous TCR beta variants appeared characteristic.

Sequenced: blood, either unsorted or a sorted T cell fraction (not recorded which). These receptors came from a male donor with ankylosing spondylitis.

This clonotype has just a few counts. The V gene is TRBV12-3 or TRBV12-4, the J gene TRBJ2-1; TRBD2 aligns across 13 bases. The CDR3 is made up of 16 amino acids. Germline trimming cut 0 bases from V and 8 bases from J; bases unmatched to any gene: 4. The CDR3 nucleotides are TGTGCCAGCAGTTTAGCAAGGACTAGCGGGGGCTATGAGCAGTTCTTC. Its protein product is CASSLARTSGGYEQFF.

The CDR3, as DNA: TGCGCCAGCAGCTTTGGGATGAAAGAGACCCAGTACTTC. It yields the protein CASSFGMKETQYF. This sequence joins TRBV5-1 and TRBJ2-5, with D hard to call. This CDR3 spans 13 amino acids. Germline values: CDR1 SGHRS, CDR2 YFSETQ. Deletions cut 2 bases from V and 3 bases from J, with 8 bases between.

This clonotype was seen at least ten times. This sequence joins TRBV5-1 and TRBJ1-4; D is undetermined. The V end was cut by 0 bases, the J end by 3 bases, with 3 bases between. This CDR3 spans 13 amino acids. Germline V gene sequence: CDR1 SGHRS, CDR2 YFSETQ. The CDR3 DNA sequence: TGCGCCAGCAGCTTGGGGCCTAATGAAAAACTGTTTTTT. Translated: CASSLGPNEKLFF.

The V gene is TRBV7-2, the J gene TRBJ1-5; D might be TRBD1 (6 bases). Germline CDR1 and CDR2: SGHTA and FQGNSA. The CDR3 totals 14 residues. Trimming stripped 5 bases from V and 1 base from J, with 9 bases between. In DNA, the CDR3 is TGTGCCAGCAGCCACGACAGGAGCAATCAGCCCCAGCATTTT. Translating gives CASSHDRSNQPQHF.

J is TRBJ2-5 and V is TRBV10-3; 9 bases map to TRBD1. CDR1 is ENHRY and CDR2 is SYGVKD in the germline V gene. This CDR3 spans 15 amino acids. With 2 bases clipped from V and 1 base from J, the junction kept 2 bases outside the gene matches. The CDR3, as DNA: TGTGCCATCAGTGAGCCGACAGGGGGCCAAGAGACCCAGTACTTC. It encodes CAISEPTGGQETQYF.

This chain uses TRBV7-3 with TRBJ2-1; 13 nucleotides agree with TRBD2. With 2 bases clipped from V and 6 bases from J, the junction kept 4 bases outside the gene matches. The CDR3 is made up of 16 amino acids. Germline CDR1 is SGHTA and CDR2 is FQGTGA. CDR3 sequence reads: CASSLWTSGGLNEQFF. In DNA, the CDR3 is TGTGCCAGCAGCTTATGGACTAGCGGGGGCCTCAATGAGCAGTTCTTC.

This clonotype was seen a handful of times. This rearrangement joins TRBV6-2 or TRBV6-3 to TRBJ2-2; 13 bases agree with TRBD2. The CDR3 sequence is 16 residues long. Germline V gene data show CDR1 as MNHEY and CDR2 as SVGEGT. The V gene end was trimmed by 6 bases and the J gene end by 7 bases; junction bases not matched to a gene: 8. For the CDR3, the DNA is TGTGCCAGCAGCACTAGCGGGAGGGCCAGAATCGGGGAGCTGTTTTTT. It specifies CASSTSGRARIGELFF.

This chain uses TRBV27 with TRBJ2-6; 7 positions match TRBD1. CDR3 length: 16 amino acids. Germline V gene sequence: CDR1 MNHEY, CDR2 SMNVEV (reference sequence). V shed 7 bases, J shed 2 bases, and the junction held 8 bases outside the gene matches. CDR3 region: CASTDRVGPGANVLTF. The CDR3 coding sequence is TGTGCCAGCACAGACAGGGTAGGACCTGGGGCCAACGTCCTGACTTTC. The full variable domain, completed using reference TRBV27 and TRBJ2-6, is EAQVTQNPRYLITVTGKKLTVTCSQNMNHEYMSWYRQDPGLGLRQIYYSMNVEVTDKGDVPEGYKVSRKEKRNFPLILESPSPNQTSLYFCASTDRVGPGANVLTFGAGSRLTVL.

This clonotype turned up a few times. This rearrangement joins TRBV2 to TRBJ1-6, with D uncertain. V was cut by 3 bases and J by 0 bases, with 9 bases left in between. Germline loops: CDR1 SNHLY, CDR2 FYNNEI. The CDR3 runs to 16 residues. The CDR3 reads CASSEARSSYNSPLHF. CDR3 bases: TGTGCCAGCAGTGAGGCAAGGAGCTCCTATAATTCACCCCTCCACTTT.

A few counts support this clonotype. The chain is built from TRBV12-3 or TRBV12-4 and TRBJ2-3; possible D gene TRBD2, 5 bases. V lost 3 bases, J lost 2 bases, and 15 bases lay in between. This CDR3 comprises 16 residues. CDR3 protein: CASSFLGESPTDTQYF. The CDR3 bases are TGTGCCAGCAGTTTTCTCGGGGAGTCCCCCACAGATACGCAGTATTTT.

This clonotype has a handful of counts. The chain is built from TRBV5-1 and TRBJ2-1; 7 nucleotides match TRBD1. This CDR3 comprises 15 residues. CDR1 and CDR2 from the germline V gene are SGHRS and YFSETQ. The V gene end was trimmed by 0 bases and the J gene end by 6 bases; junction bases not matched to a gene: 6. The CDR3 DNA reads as TGCGCCAGCAGCTTGGAGGGGGCGCGTGCCAATGAGCAGTTCTTC. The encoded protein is CASSLEGARANEQFF. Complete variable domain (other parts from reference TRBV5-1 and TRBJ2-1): KAGVTQTPRYLIKTRGQQVTLSCSPISGHRSVSWYQQTPGQGLQFLFEYFSETQRNKGNFPGRFSGRQFSNSRSEMNVSTLELGDSALYLCASSLEGARANEQFFGPGTRLTVL.

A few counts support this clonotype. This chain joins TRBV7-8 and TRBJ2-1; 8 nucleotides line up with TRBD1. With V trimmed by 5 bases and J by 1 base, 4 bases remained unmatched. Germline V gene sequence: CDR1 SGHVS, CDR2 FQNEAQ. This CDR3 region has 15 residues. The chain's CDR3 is CASSAQGASYNEQFF. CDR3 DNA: TGTGCCAGCAGCGCGCAGGGGGCTTCCTACAATGAGCAGTTCTTC.